The next 32 T cell receptor beta chains were all read from a single sample in a study of beta chain features in type 1 diabetes. Findings and limits, study-wide: Type 1 diabetes patients had TCRB CDR3s that were shorter (moderately but significantly so) in all four CD4+ subsets.

Antigen specificity for these receptors is unknown. As every portion of the isolated RNA was reverse transcribed, the sequencing read expressed TCRB transcripts. This table comes from immunoSEQ multiplex PCR, and its TCRdb copy is limited to in-frame clones, with some not included. The sample includes hundreds of thousands of clones, 13% of them seen just once. The sample taken for sequencing was naive CD4+ T cells from blood. Receptor source: a man younger than 30 with type 1 diabetes.

This clone turned up a few times. This rearrangement joins TRBV7-3 to TRBJ2-5; the match to TRBD1 covers 8 bases. V shed 5 bases, J shed 5 bases, and the junction held 10 bases outside the gene matches. The CDR3 sequence is 15 residues long. Per the germline V gene, CDR1 is SGHTA and CDR2 is FQGTGA. The CDR3 nucleotides are TGTGCCAGCAGCCCAAGGACAGGGCAAGCGGAGACCCAGTACTTC. It is translated as CASSPRTGQAETQYF.

There are a few counts of this clone. This chain links TRBV2 with TRBJ2-3; D tentatively fits TRBD1 or TRBD2 (6 bases each). The CDR3 is 11 residues long. Germline CDR1 reads SNHLY; CDR2 reads FYNNEI. V was trimmed by 7 bases and J by 8 bases, leaving 10 bases between them. CDR3 region: CASKEGGTQYF. The DNA for the CDR3 is TGTGCCAGCAAGGAGGGGGGTACGCAGTATTTT.

This chain uses TRBV7-2 with TRBJ1-2; possible D gene TRBD1, 6 bases. Trimming left V 5 bases short and J 6 bases short, with 16 bases between. Germline CDR1 SGHTA, CDR2 FQGNSA. This CDR3 region has 14 residues. The CDR3 loop reads CASSQGREVNGYTF. The CDR3 coding sequence is TGTGCCAGCAGCCAGGGGCGAGAGGTCAATGGCTACACCTTC.

The gene calls are TRBV25-1 and TRBJ2-7; the match to TRBD2 covers 8 bases. Germline-derived CDR1 and CDR2 are MGHDK and SYGVNS. This CDR3 has 16 residues. V trimming: 2 bases; J trimming: 6 bases; junction bases outside the gene matches: 12. The CDR3 DNA reads TGTGCCAGCAGTGAAGGTGGTAGCGGGGTCTACGGCGAGCAGTACTTC. Its translation is CASSEGGSGVYGEQYF.

In this sample, this clone turned up a few times. The chain couples TRBV18 to TRBJ1-6; D call uncertain. Germline V gives CDR1 KGHSH, CDR2 LQKENI. The CDR3 extends over 15 amino acids. The V and J ends lost 3 bases and 14 bases respectively, with 20 bases between them. CDR3 nucleotide sequence: TGTGCCAGCTCACCGAGCAGCGGGGAGGGTCGGGCCCTCCACTTT. Translated: CASSPSSGEGRALHF.

The chain combines TRBV30 with TRBJ1-2; 9 positions agree with TRBD1. Germline CDR1 GTSNPN, CDR2 SVGIG (reference sequence). The V segment lost 8 bases and the J segment 5 bases; nucleotides outside the gene matches: 3. The CDR3 is 11 amino acids. The CDR3 region has the DNA TGTGCCGGGACAGGGAATTATGGCTACACCTTC. Its translation is CAGTGNYGYTF.

V usage is TRBV30 and J usage is TRBJ1-1; no definite D call. This CDR3 region has 10 residues. Germline CDR1 reads GTSNPN; CDR2 reads SVGIG (reference sequence). Trimming removed 3 bases from V and 4 bases from J, with 3 bases in between. CDR3 coding DNA: TGTGCCTGGAGACCCACTGAAGCTTTCTTT. It is translated as CAWRPTEAFF.

The chain is built from TRBV5-4 and TRBJ2-1; 13 bases agree with TRBD2. The germline V gene encodes CDR1 SGHNT and CDR2 YYREEE (reference sequence). CDR3 length: 15 residues. The trim removed 2 bases at V and 6 bases at J, leaving 2 bases unmatched. For the CDR3, the DNA is TGTGCCAGCAGCTTACTAGCGGGGGGGCTCAATGAGCAGTTCTTC. This codes for CASSLLAGGLNEQFF. The entire variable domain, with the rest obtained from reference TRBV5-4 and TRBJ2-1, is as follows: ETGVTQSPTHLIKTRGQQVTLRCSSQSGHNTVSWYQQALGQGPQFIFQYYREEENGRGNFPPRFSGLQFPNYSSELNVNALELDDSALYLCASSLLAGGLNEQFFGPGTRLTVL.

V and J are TRBV9 and TRBJ1-4, with 11 bases aligning to TRBD1. CDR1 is SGDLS, CDR2 YYNGEE, per germline. The CDR3 contains 15 residues. Germline trimming cut 4 bases from V and 5 bases from J; bases unmatched to any gene: 4. The CDR3 nucleotides read TGTGCCAGCAGCCGGGGACAGGGGGTAAATGAAAAACTGTTTTTT. Its protein product is CASSRGQGVNEKLFF.

This clone was seen only a few times. The chain carries TRBV6-5 and TRBJ2-5, with D possibly matching TRBD1 (6 bases). The CDR3 covers 14 residues. Germline V CDR1 and CDR2: MNHEY, SVGAGI. V lost 8 bases and J lost 5, with 18 bases in between. CDR3 residues: CASFGFGQLETQYF. The CDR3 DNA follows: TGTGCCAGCTTCGGATTCGGACAGTTGGAGACCCAGTACTTC.

The chain recombines TRBV10-3 with TRBJ1-1; unclear D gene. The CDR3 runs 13 residues. V was clipped by 3 bases and J by 2 bases, with 7 bases between them. Germline CDR1 and CDR2: ENHRY and SYGVKD. CDR3 sequence: CAISDQQNTEAFF. DNA of the CDR3: TGTGCCATCAGTGACCAGCAAAACACTGAAGCTTTCTTT.

The CDR3 is CASSERTGPYGYTF. CDR3 nucleotides: TGTGCCAGCAGTGAAAGGACAGGACCCTATGGCTACACCTTC. The chain is built from TRBV6-1 and TRBJ1-2; TRBD1 matches 7 bases. V gave up 2 bases and J gave up 4 bases; unmatched junction bases: 4. The CDR3 runs to 14 residues. CDR1 and CDR2 from the germline V gene are MNHNS and SASEGT.

This clone appeared a few times. The rearrangement links TRBV14 to TRBJ2-1; possibly TRBD2 for D (6 bases). CDR3 length: 18 residues. Trimming took 1 base from V and 6 from J, leaving 22 bases between them. CDR1 and CDR2 from the germline V gene are SGHDN and FVKESK. CDR3 protein: CASSQAEGSSLFVNEQFF. The CDR3 DNA reads TGTGCCAGCAGCCAAGCGGAGGGCAGTTCCTTGTTTGTCAATGAGCAGTTCTTC.

This clone was counted between two and nine times. The V gene is TRBV4-2, the J gene TRBJ2-2, with D perhaps matching TRBD2 (6 bases). The V end lost 0 bases, the J end lost 4 bases, and 15 bases lay between the germline ends. The CDR3 is made up of 17 amino acids. CDR1 LGHNA and CDR2 YNFKEQ come from the germline V gene. As DNA, the CDR3 is TGTGCCAGCAGCCAAGATCCCCTTACGGGAGTCACCGGGGAGCTGTTTTTT. This encodes CASSQDPLTGVTGELFF.

This clone showed up just a few times. V is TRBV7-2 and J is TRBJ1-5, with a tentative D call TRBD1 (5 bases). Trimming cost V 1 base and J 1 base, with 8 bases left between them. The CDR3 has 15 residues. Germline CDR1 reads SGHTA; CDR2 reads FQGNSA. This chain's CDR3 is CASSLGGVSNQPQHF. The CDR3 DNA is TGTGCCAGCAGCTTAGGGGGGGTAAGCAATCAGCCCCAGCATTTT.

This chain joins TRBV29-1 and TRBJ1-3; no clear D. The V end was cut by 3 bases, the J end by 4 bases, with 13 bases between. The CDR3 spans 14 residues. Germline values: CDR1 SQVTM, CDR2 ANQGSEA. This chain's CDR3 is CSVDAKGEGNTIYF. CDR3 in DNA: TGCAGCGTTGACGCTAAGGGAGAAGGAAACACCATATATTTT.

The V gene is TRBV11-3, the J gene TRBJ2-3; D remains unclear. Looked up from germline, CDR1 is SGHNT and CDR2 is YENEEA. This CDR3 contains 13 residues. The ends were cut back, 3 bases at V and 6 bases at J, with 10 bases in the middle. CDR3 residues: CASSFRAQDTQYF. CDR3 nucleotides: TGTGCCAGCAGCTTTAGGGCGCAGGATACGCAGTATTTT. Looking up the rest from reference TRBV11-3 and TRBJ2-3 gives the full variable domain: EAGVVQSPRYKIIEKKQPVAFWCNPISGHNTLYWYLQNLGQGPELLIRYENEEAVDDSQLPKDRFSAERLKGVDSTLKIQPAELGDSAVYLCASSFRAQDTQYFGPGTRLTVL.

This clone was seen a handful of times. The rearrangement joins TRBV5-4 to TRBJ2-5; the match to TRBD2 covers 11 bases. CDR1 is SGHNT and CDR2 is YYREEE in the germline V gene (reference sequence). The CDR3 has 15 residues. Germline trimming cut 4 bases from V and 5 bases from J; bases unmatched to any gene: 7. This CDR3 reads CASSPRSGGVETQYF. The CDR3 bases are TGTGCCAGCAGCCCACGTAGCGGGGGGGTGGAGACCCAGTACTTC.

The sample holds a few counts of this clone. This rearrangement joins TRBV30 to TRBJ1-2; 9 bases match TRBD1. Per the germline V gene, CDR1 is GTSNPN and CDR2 is SVGIG (reference sequence). The CDR3 runs 16 residues. J lost 4 bases, V lost 0 bases, and 9 bases had no gene match. CDR3 nucleotide sequence: TGTGCCTGGAGTGTACGGGGACAGGGTATTGGCTATGGCTACACCTTC. It yields the protein CAWSVRGQGIGYGYTF.

The chain carries TRBV7-2 and TRBJ2-1; 12 bases align to TRBD2. Trimming took 4 bases from V and 9 from J; bases not matched to a gene: 10. The CDR3 is 16 amino acids. CDR1 is SGHTA and CDR2 is FQGNSA in the germline V gene. CDR3: CASSWLAGGPRSEQFF. The CDR3 region has the DNA TGTGCCAGCAGCTGGCTAGCGGGGGGGCCTCGAAGTGAGCAGTTCTTC. Full variable domain (remainder filled in from reference TRBV7-2 and TRBJ2-1): GAGVSQSPSNKVTEKGKDVELRCDPISGHTALYWYRQSLGQGLEFLIYFQGNSAPDKSGLPSDRFSAERTGGSVSTLTIQRTQQEDSAVYLCASSWLAGGPRSEQFFGPGTRLTVL.

The J gene is TRBJ1-6, the V gene TRBV19; possible D gene TRBD1, 6 bases. The CDR3 runs to 13 residues. CDR1 LNHDA and CDR2 SQIVND come from the germline V gene (reference sequence). The V end was cut by 3 bases, the J end by 13 bases, with 13 bases between. The CDR3 loop is CASSMEPGVPLHF. CDR3 nucleotides: TGTGCCAGTAGTATGGAACCAGGGGTGCCCCTCCACTTT.

The sample holds a few counts of this clone. The rearrangement uses TRBV18 and TRBJ1-1; D remains unclear. There are 14 residues in the CDR3. V was pared by 0 bases and J by 4 bases, with 9 bases between. The germline V gene has CDR1 KGHSH and CDR2 LQKENI. CDR3 nucleotides: TGTGCCAGCTCACCACCGACTAGGGCCACTGAAGCTTTCTTT. It is translated as CASSPPTRATEAFF. The entire variable domain, with the rest obtained from reference TRBV18 and TRBJ1-1, is as follows: NAGVMQNPRHLVRRRGQEARLRCSPMKGHSHVYWYRQLPEEGLKFMVYLQKENIIDESGMPKERFSAEFPKEGPSILRIQQVVRGDSAAYFCASSPPTRATEAFFGQGTRLTVV.

This clone showed up just a few times. This chain links TRBV15 with TRBJ2-1, with 11 bases identical to TRBD2. V was pared by 5 bases and J by 2 bases, with 2 bases of the junction left unmatched. Germline CDR1 reads LNHNV; CDR2 reads YYDKDF (reference sequence). This CDR3 region has 15 residues. The CDR3 is CATSEGLAAYNEQFF. CDR3 coding DNA: TGTGCCACCAGCGAGGGACTAGCGGCCTACAATGAGCAGTTCTTC.

This clone was seen only a few times. The chain links TRBV4-1 to TRBJ1-4; 7 positions match TRBD1. Germline assignment: CDR1 MGHRA and CDR2 YSYEKL. This CDR3 is built from 17 residues. With V trimmed by 4 bases and J by 0 bases, 8 bases remained unmatched. CDR3 amino acids: CASSPGQAPATNEKLFF. Here the CDR3 DNA reads TGCGCCAGCAGCCCTGGACAGGCACCCGCAACTAATGAAAAACTGTTTTTT.

J is TRBJ2-7 and V is TRBV19; D possibly corresponds to TRBD1 (6 bases). V lost 2 bases to trimming and J lost 3 bases, with 14 bases between them. The CDR3 loop spans 15 amino acids. Germline loops: CDR1 LNHDA, CDR2 SQIVND (reference sequence). The CDR3 coding sequence is TGTGCCAGTAGTATAAGGCCGGACAGAAACTACGAGCAGTACTTC. This translates into CASSIRPDRNYEQYF. Looking up the rest from reference TRBV19 and TRBJ2-7 gives the full variable domain: DGGITQSPKYLFRKEGQNVTLSCEQNLNHDAMYWYRQDPGQGLRLIYYSQIVNDFQKGDIAEGYSVSREKKESFPLTVTSAQKNPTAFYLCASSIRPDRNYEQYFGPGTRLTVT.

The V gene is TRBV19, the J gene TRBJ1-5; D remains ambiguous. Trimming stripped 4 bases from V and 0 bases from J, with 10 bases between. The CDR3 is made up of 15 amino acids. Germline V lookup: CDR1 LNHDA, CDR2 SQIVND (reference sequence). The CDR3 protein is CASSKLGNSNQPQHF. In DNA form, the CDR3 reads TGTGCCAGTAGTAAATTGGGGAATAGCAATCAGCCCCAGCATTTT.

The sample holds a few counts of this clone. The chain couples TRBV30 to TRBJ1-2, with 10 positions matching TRBD1. Germline loops: CDR1 GTSNPN, CDR2 SVGIG (reference sequence). Trimming removed 4 bases from V and 1 base from J; junction bases left unmatched: 6. The CDR3 sequence is 15 residues long. The CDR3 loop is CAWTTGTGDNYGYTF. CDR3 nucleotide sequence: TGTGCCTGGACCACCGGGACAGGGGATAACTATGGCTACACCTTC.

This clone was seen a handful of times. Other DNA sequences within the sample encode an identical CDR3. J is TRBJ2-3 and V is TRBV5-1; 9 positions match TRBD2. Per germline, CDR1 SGHRS and CDR2 YFSETQ. The V and J ends lost 5 bases and 2 bases, in that order; junction bases with no gene match: 3. CDR3 length: 14 residues. The CDR3 region is CASSGGGATDTQYF. The DNA of the CDR3 is TGCGCCAGCAGTGGCGGGGGGGCCACAGATACGCAGTATTTT.

This clone was seen just once. V usage is TRBV5-1 and J usage is TRBJ2-5, with D unclear. CDR3 length: 12 residues. V lost 4 bases to trimming and J lost 0 bases, with 4 bases between them. Germline V gene data show CDR1 as SGHRS and CDR2 as YFSETQ. In DNA, the CDR3 is TGCGCCAGCAGCCCATACCAAGAGACCCAGTACTTC. It encodes CASSPYQETQYF.

In its sample, this clone was seen a few times. The rearrangement joins TRBV25-1 to TRBJ2-2; a weak D match, TRBD1 (5 bases). Trimming stripped 7 bases from V and 7 bases from J, with 19 bases between. CDR1 is MGHDK and CDR2 is SYGVNS in the germline V gene. The CDR3 consists of 15 residues. In DNA form, the CDR3 reads TGTGCCAGCACTGAGGATCAGGGATACGGCGGGGAGCTGTTTTTT. Its protein is CASTEDQGYGGELFF.

This clone has more than one count but fewer than ten. The CDR3 loop reads CASSFSPGTFVDTQYF. DNA of the CDR3: TGTGCCAGCAGCTTCTCCCCGGGGACATTTGTGGATACGCAGTATTTT. The V gene is TRBV7-2, the J gene TRBJ2-3, with D possibly TRBD1 on 6 matching bases. The CDR3 totals 16 residues. V dropped 3 bases and J dropped 6 bases, with 19 bases sitting between them. The germline gives CDR1 SGHTA, CDR2 FQGNSA.

The chain uses TRBV25-1 and TRBJ1-3; D perhaps matches TRBD1 (5 bases). Germline CDR1 MGHDK, CDR2 SYGVNS. V lost 7 bases and J 0 bases, leaving 16 bases between the germline ends. The CDR3 totals 16 residues. The CDR3 loop is CASTHPGGASGNTIYF. The CDR3 nucleotides read TGTGCCAGCACCCACCCTGGAGGGGCCTCTGGAAACACCATATATTTT.